A single sample gave rise to the 28 T cell receptor beta chains below, sequenced in a study of identical twins. One entry per CDR3 protein results from TCRdb running MiXCR on the 5' RACE reads. The data contain fewer than 250,000 distinct CDR3 sequences, 6.5% to 9% of them singletons. The sample was also linked to a second study, of yellow fever vaccine responses in identical twins.

The sample comprised CD8+ T cells sorted from blood. All receptors come from a woman under 30 in good health.

This clonotype was found many times. CDR3: CSAREVVTGNTGELFF. The CDR3 region has the DNA TGCAGTGCTAGAGAGGTGGTAACGGGAAACACCGGGGAGCTGTTTTTT. The rearrangement joins TRBV20-1 to TRBJ2-2; D possibly corresponds to TRBD2 (5 bases). Germline CDR1 and CDR2: DFQATT and SNEGSKA (reference sequence). V was trimmed by 0 bases and J by 2 bases, leaving 13 bases between them. The CDR3 contains 16 residues.

This clonotype has a handful of counts. The chain carries TRBV2 and TRBJ2-1, with TRBD2 identical over 10 bases. CDR1 and CDR2 (germline): SNHLY, FYNNEI. With V trimmed by 5 bases and J by 8 bases, 6 bases remained unmatched. There are 14 residues in the CDR3. The CDR3 sequence is CASSPSGRGDEQFF. CDR3 bases: TGTGCCAGCAGTCCAAGCGGGAGGGGGGATGAGCAGTTCTTC.

In its sample, this clonotype was seen many times. The V and J genes are TRBV6-5 and TRBJ2-2, with D possibly TRBD1 on 6 matching bases. This CDR3 is 14 amino acids long. V was trimmed by 2 bases and J by 3 bases, leaving 7 bases between them. In germline, CDR1 is MNHEY, CDR2 SVGAGI. The CDR3 DNA reads TGTGCCAGCAGTTACGGACAGTACACCGGGGAGCTGTTTTTT. Its protein product is CASSYGQYTGELFF.

The chain employs TRBV7-3 and TRBJ2-2, with a weak D call TRBD1 (6 bases). Trimming shortened V by 0 bases and J by 8 bases, and 10 bases separated the two germline ends. Germline V CDR1 and CDR2: SGHTA, FQGTGA. There are 14 residues in the CDR3. CDR3 sequence: CASSLTGTTGELFF. CDR3 bases: TGTGCCAGCAGCTTAACCGGGACAACGGGGGAGCTGTTTTTT.

The table lists this clonotype with a few counts. The V call is TRBV28, the J call TRBJ2-7; 7 bases are a match to TRBD2. The CDR3 covers 15 residues. Per germline, CDR1 MDHEN and CDR2 SYDVKM. V trimming: 6 bases; J trimming: 4 bases; junction bases outside the gene matches: 12. CDR3 sequence (DNA): TGTGCCAGCAGCCGAACGGGCGGGAGAGCTTACGAGCAGTACTTC. This codes for CASSRTGGRAYEQYF. Drawing the rest from reference TRBV28 and TRBJ2-7, the complete variable domain is DVKVTQSSRYLVKRTGEKVFLECVQDMDHENMFWYRQDPGLGLRLIYFSYDVKMKEKGDIPEGYSVSREKKERFSLILESASTNQTSMYLCASSRTGGRAYEQYFGPGTRLTVT.

The chain employs TRBV9 and TRBJ2-3; maybe TRBD1 (5 bases). This CDR3 is built from 17 residues. Germline V gives CDR1 SGDLS, CDR2 YYNGEE. The V gene lost 4 bases and the J gene lost 0 bases, with 18 bases spanning the gap. CDR3 in DNA: TGTGCCAGCAGCCCAACAGGTGACCCTCATAGCACAGATACGCAGTATTTT. The encoded protein is CASSPTGDPHSTDTQYF.

This clonotype was seen ten or more times. The rearrangement uses TRBV29-1 and TRBJ2-2, with TRBD2 as a possible D gene (5 bases). CDR1 SQVTM and CDR2 ANQGSEA come from the germline V gene. V was clipped by 7 bases and J by 3 bases, with 12 bases between them. The CDR3 spans 13 residues. As DNA, the CDR3 is TGCAGCGCTGAGGCCGGGGACACCGGGGAGCTGTTTTTT. It is translated as CSAEAGDTGELFF.

This clonotype was found many times. The V call is TRBV12-3 or TRBV12-4, the J call TRBJ2-7; possibly TRBD1 for D (6 bases). The V gene lost 6 bases and the J gene lost 0 bases, with 15 bases spanning the gap. The CDR3 spans 15 residues. Here the CDR3 DNA reads TGTGCCAGCAGCAAGACAGGCTACAGCTCCTACGAGCAGTACTTC. Translated: CASSKTGYSSYEQYF.

The gene calls are TRBV13 and TRBJ1-4, with D tentatively TRBD1 (5 bases). This CDR3 spans 15 amino acids. Germline V lookup: CDR1 PRHDT, CDR2 FYEKMQ (reference sequence). V was cut by 1 base and J by 8 bases, with 14 bases left in between. CDR3 in DNA: TGTGCCAGCAGCTTAGAGGGTCAGGGCGGCGAAAAACTGTTTTTT. Amino acid sequence: CASSLEGQGGEKLFF. The whole variable domain, filled in from reference TRBV13 and TRBJ1-4, reads AAGVIQSPRHLIKEKRETATLKCYPIPRHDTVYWYQQGPGQDPQFLISFYEKMQSDKGSIPDRFSAQQFSDYHSELNMSSLELGDSALYFCASSLEGQGGEKLFFGSGTQLSVL.

This chain uses TRBV20-1 with TRBJ1-2; 10 nucleotides align to TRBD1. Germline lookup yields CDR1 DFQATT and CDR2 SNEGSKA (reference sequence). V lost 5 bases, J lost 5 bases, and 11 bases stayed unmatched. The length of the CDR3 is 15 residues. The CDR3, as DNA: TGCAGTGCTCGTACCGGGACAGGGGCCGAATATGGCTACACCTTC. Amino acid sequence: CSARTGTGAEYGYTF.

This clonotype was found a few times. The rearrangement uses TRBV4-1 and TRBJ1-1, with D possibly matching TRBD1 (6 bases). CDR3 length: 15 amino acids. Germline CDR1 reads MGHRA; CDR2 reads YSYEKL. V was cut by 0 bases and J by 6 bases, with 14 bases left in between. The CDR3 nucleotides are TGCGCCAGCAGCCAAGATGGGAATAGGGGGGCTGAAGCTTTCTTT. This translates into CASSQDGNRGAEAFF.

This clonotype was seen many times. The V gene is TRBV20-1, the J gene TRBJ2-1; 11 positions match TRBD2. Germline V CDR1 and CDR2: DFQATT, SNEGSKA (reference sequence). CDR3 length equals 16 residues. V trimming: 3 bases; J trimming: 6 bases; junction bases outside the gene matches: 10. Here the CDR3 DNA reads TGCAGTGCTAGTACAACCGGGACTAGCGGAGCCAATGAGCAGTTCTTC. Protein: CSASTTGTSGANEQFF.

There are a few counts of this clonotype. The CDR3 region has the DNA TGTGCCAGTAGTACAGGGGCTGGAAACACCATATATTTT. This codes for CASSTGAGNTIYF. The chain is built from TRBV19 and TRBJ1-3; D is possibly TRBD1 (6 bases). This CDR3 region has 13 residues. Germline V CDR1 and CDR2: LNHDA, SQIVND (reference sequence). Trimming cost V 4 bases and J 2 bases, with 6 bases left between them.

This clonotype appeared many times. The chain is built from TRBV12-3 or TRBV12-4 and TRBJ2-3; D is perhaps TRBD1 (5 bases). V dropped 6 bases and J dropped 4 bases, with 14 bases sitting between them. The CDR3 extends over 14 amino acids. The CDR3 DNA is TGTGCCAGCAGAGAGGACATCAAGGCAGATACGCAGTATTTT. Its protein is CASREDIKADTQYF.

At least ten counts were recorded for this clonotype. The chain is built from TRBV3-1 and TRBJ2-1, with 7 nucleotides matching TRBD2. The CDR3 runs 15 residues. With V trimmed by 0 bases and J by 9 bases, 8 bases remained unmatched. Per the germline V gene, CDR1 is LGHDT and CDR2 is YNNKEL (reference sequence). The CDR3 DNA reads as TGTGCCAGCAGCCAAGATACCGCGGGAGCTGGTGAGCAGTTCTTC. Translation: CASSQDTAGAGEQFF.

This clonotype was seen more than once but under ten times. The chain recombines TRBV3-1 with TRBJ2-7; 8 bases are a match to TRBD2. This CDR3 comprises 14 residues. V shed 3 bases, J shed 4 bases, and the junction held 5 bases outside the gene matches. Germline V gene sequence: CDR1 LGHDT, CDR2 YNNKEL (reference sequence). The CDR3 is CASSHLAGAYEQYF. In DNA, the CDR3 is TGTGCCAGCAGCCATCTAGCGGGTGCTTACGAGCAGTACTTC.

This clonotype showed up just a few times. The CDR3 sequence is CASSVVAGGHEQYF. The CDR3 coding sequence is TGTGCCAGCAGCGTAGTTGCGGGAGGGCACGAGCAGTACTTC. The chain employs TRBV9 and TRBJ2-7; TRBD2 agrees at 9 bases. After removal of 0 bases from V and 5 bases from J, the junction contained 3 bases not matched to a gene. The length of the CDR3 is 14 residues. Germline V gives CDR1 SGDLS, CDR2 YYNGEE.

The chain combines TRBV24-1 with TRBJ2-4; D not certain. The CDR3 spans 13 residues. Germline lookup yields CDR1 KGHDR and CDR2 SFDVKD. V was trimmed by 4 bases and J by 0 bases, leaving 3 bases between them. The CDR3 DNA follows: TGTGCCACCAGTGACCGAGCCAAAAACATTCAGTACTTC. Protein product: CATSDRAKNIQYF.

This clonotype has at least ten counts. This chain connects TRBV12-3 or TRBV12-4 to TRBJ2-1; D is undetermined. The CDR3 covers 13 residues. Trimming cost V 5 bases and J 2 bases, with 7 bases left between them. The CDR3 spells CASSPDPYNEQFF. CDR3 DNA sequence: TGTGCCAGCAGTCCGGACCCCTACAATGAGCAGTTCTTC.

This clonotype was observed at least ten times. The V call is TRBV3-1, the J call TRBJ1-6; D is possibly TRBD1 (5 bases). Germline V gene lookup returns CDR1 LGHDT and CDR2 YNNKEL (reference sequence). The ends were cut back, 4 bases at V and 0 bases at J, with 10 bases in the middle. CDR3 size: 16 residues. The DNA of the CDR3 is TGTGCCAGCAGCCCCCGGACAAGCTCCTATAATTCACCCCTCCACTTT. Protein product: CASSPRTSSYNSPLHF.

The chain uses TRBV29-1 and TRBJ2-1; 8 nucleotides match TRBD2. CDR1 and CDR2 (germline): SQVTM, ANQGSEA. With V trimmed by 0 bases and J by 4 bases, 5 bases remained unmatched. This CDR3 spans 15 amino acids. CDR3 DNA: TGCAGCGTTGAAGACGGGGGGGTTAAGTACAATGAGCAGTTCTTC. This gives the protein CSVEDGGVKYNEQFF.

This clonotype was recorded at least ten times. This sequence joins TRBV20-1 and TRBJ2-7, with TRBD2 matching over 11 bases. V dropped 0 bases and J dropped 1; count of bases not matched to a gene: 2. Germline CDR1 and CDR2: DFQATT and SNEGSKA (reference sequence). The CDR3 spans 15 residues. CDR3: CSARDGTSGSYEQYF. The DNA for the CDR3 is TGCAGTGCTAGAGACGGGACTAGCGGATCCTACGAGCAGTACTTC.

This clonotype was seen a handful of times. The chain links TRBV12-3 or TRBV12-4 to TRBJ2-1; a possible D gene is TRBD2 (5 bases). Trimming removed 2 bases from V and 8 bases from J, with 25 bases in between. The CDR3 has 18 residues. CDR3 loop: CASSLHVWTPLRRHEQFF. CDR3 coding DNA: TGTGCCAGCAGTTTACATGTCTGGACTCCCCTTAGGAGACATGAGCAGTTCTTC.

This clonotype was recorded many times. V and J are TRBV7-3 and TRBJ2-1, with D possibly being TRBD2 (6 bases). CDR1 is SGHTA and CDR2 is FQGTGA in the germline V gene. This CDR3 region has 20 residues. Trimming removed 5 bases at V and 0 bases at J, with 26 bases between. CDR3 amino acids: CASSARSAHSGISSYNEQFF. DNA of the CDR3: TGTGCCAGCAGCGCCCGATCAGCCCATAGCGGAATAAGCTCCTACAATGAGCAGTTCTTC.

The rearrangement links TRBV3-1 to TRBJ2-7; D is ambiguous. Germline values: CDR1 LGHDT, CDR2 YNNKEL (reference sequence). CDR3 size: 13 residues. Deletions cut 4 bases from V and 3 bases from J, with 10 bases between. In DNA, the CDR3 is TGTGCCAGCAGCCCCGGGTTGTACTACGAGCAGTACTTC. This translates into CASSPGLYYEQYF.

This clonotype was seen a few times. The CDR3 nucleotides are TGCGCCAGCAGCCATCGGCCGGAGTCCGCCTACAATGAGCAGTTCTTC. Translated, it gives CASSHRPESAYNEQFF. The chain uses TRBV4-1 and TRBJ2-1; D uncertain. This CDR3 is built from 16 residues. Per the germline V gene, CDR1 is MGHRA and CDR2 is YSYEKL. Trimming removed 3 bases at V and 2 bases at J, with 14 bases between.

The chain carries TRBV5-6 and TRBJ1-1; D unresolved. CDR1 and CDR2 from the germline V gene are SGHDT and YYEEEE. V gave up 0 bases and J gave up 8 bases, with 11 bases separating them. This CDR3 is built from 13 residues. The CDR3 spells CASSLVEGREAFF. CDR3 in DNA: TGTGCCAGCAGCTTGGTAGAGGGTCGGGAAGCTTTCTTT.

This clonotype was counted at least ten times. J is TRBJ2-7 and V is TRBV15; TRBD1 matches at 12 bases. The CDR3 runs to 17 residues. The V segment lost 0 bases and the J segment 7 bases; nucleotides outside the gene matches: 10. CDR1 LNHNV and CDR2 YYDKDF come from the germline V gene (reference sequence). CDR3 DNA sequence: TGTGCCACCAGCAGAGATTTGCTGGGACAGGGGGCGAGGGAGCAGTACTTC. Its translation: CATSRDLLGQGAREQYF. The full variable domain, with the rest looked up from reference TRBV15 and TRBJ2-7, is DAMVIQNPRYQVTQFGKPVTLSCSQTLNHNVMYWYQQKSSQAPKLLFHYYDKDFNNEADTPDNFQSRRPNTSFCFLDIRSPGLGDTAMYLCATSRDLLGQGAREQYFGPGTRLTVT.